The rows below give T cell receptor beta chains drawn from one sample of a study of regulatory T cells in long-lasting Graves disease. TCRdb re-analysed the multiplex PCR reads in MiXCR, keeping a single row per CDR3 protein. The repertoire holds roughly 490,000 distinct CDR3 sequences, 20% to 25% seen once, with less than 15% in the top ten. This specimen consisted of peripheral blood mononuclear cells (PBMCs), obtained when the disease was refractory, from a patient treated with antithyroid drugs. These TCRs come from a female donor with Graves disease. The CDR3 runs from the conserved cysteine through the conserved F or W. D genes are given only for firm matches. Clone size is given for some rows only: seen once, a few or many times, or a class if the clone is expanded.

D gene: -
clone size: -
J gene: TRBJ2-1
V gene: TRBV7-2
CDR3 DNA: TGTGCCAGCGGACTAAGCAATGAGCAGTTCTTC
CDR3 protein: CASGLSNEQFF

D gene: -
clone size: few
J gene: TRBJ2-7
V gene: TRBV5-4
CDR3 DNA: TGTGCCAGCAGCTTCCGTAGCGGCTCAGGAGGCTACGAGCAGTACTTC
CDR3 protein: CASSFRSGSGGYEQYF

D gene: -
clone size: many
J gene: TRBJ1-5
V gene: TRBV6-2/TRBV6-3
CDR3 DNA: TGTGCCAGCAGTGCCCCGGCGGACAATCAGCCCCAGCATTTT
CDR3 protein: CASSAPADNQPQHF

D gene: TRBD1
clone size: few
J gene: TRBJ2-4
V gene: TRBV27
CDR3 DNA: TGTGCCAGCATAGGAATTTTGGCAGGACAGGGATACATTCAGTACTTC
CDR3 protein: CASIGILAGQGYIQYF

D gene: TRBD2
clone size: -
J gene: TRBJ2-1
V gene: TRBV2
CDR3 DNA: TGTGCCAGCAGTGAGCACGATGGCAGGGGACTAGCGGGATACAATGAGCAGTTCTTC
CDR3 protein: CASSEHDGRGLAGYNEQFF

D gene: -
clone size: many
J gene: TRBJ1-2
V gene: TRBV7-9
CDR3 DNA: TGTGCCAGCAGCCCAATATGGGGGAACTATGGCTACACCTTC
CDR3 protein: CASSPIWGNYGYTF

D gene: -
clone size: many
J gene: TRBJ2-2
V gene: TRBV12-3/TRBV12-4
CDR3 DNA: TGTGCCAGCAGACCTAAAGCGGGACAACCCATCGGGGAGCTGTTTTTT
CDR3 protein: CASRPKAGQPIGELFF

D gene: -
clone size: -
J gene: TRBJ1-3
V gene: TRBV19
CDR3 DNA: TGTGCCTCACATCGGACGGACCACTCTGGAAACACCATATATTTT
CDR3 protein: CASHRTDHSGNTIYF

D gene: TRBD2
clone size: -
J gene: TRBJ2-2
V gene: TRBV15
CDR3 DNA: TGTGCCACCAGCGGTGGGACTAGCGAGTCCGGGGAGCTGTTTTTT
CDR3 protein: CATSGGTSESGELFF

D gene: -
clone size: -
J gene: TRBJ2-7
V gene: TRBV4-1
CDR3 DNA: TGCGCCAGCAGCCCTATAGGGCTGTACGAGCAGTACTTC
CDR3 protein: CASSPIGLYEQYF

D gene: -
clone size: -
J gene: TRBJ2-7
V gene: TRBV11-3
CDR3 DNA: TGTGCCAGCAGCTCCTCCCCTAGCCCCTACGAGCAGTACTTC
CDR3 protein: CASSSSPSPYEQYF

D gene: TRBD2
clone size: few
J gene: TRBJ2-7
V gene: TRBV3-1
CDR3 DNA: TGTGCCAGCAGCCAAGATGACCGGGGAGGGGAGCAGTACTTC
CDR3 protein: CASSQDDRGGEQYF

D gene: -
clone size: -
J gene: TRBJ2-1
V gene: TRBV9
CDR3 DNA: TGTGCCAGCAGCGTAGGGCTCCTCGGAGGCAATGAGCAGTTCTTC
CDR3 protein: CASSVGLLGGNEQFF